The T cell receptor beta chain under discussion was sequenced for a study of shared clonotypes between healthy human individuals. Memory CD4+ cells were the fraction left after CD45RA+ naive selection. Study findings and constraints: Sampling used blood alone; tissue repertoires probably differ.

For this clone: Its antigen is currently unknown.

Assay used: immunoSEQ multiplex PCR; TCRdb lists only in-frame clones, some missing. The table shows some 2,500,000 clones, with 93% occurring only once. There are 16 residues in the CDR3. Germline V CDR1 and CDR2: SGHNT, YYREEE (reference sequence). Trimming removed 3 bases from V and 6 bases from J; junction bases left unmatched: 11. The sample comprised naive CD4+ T cells from PBMCs. The subset denotes: CD45RA+ positively selected. This receptor was identified in a man between 18 and 35 years old in good health. Some clones in this sample may be carry-over from other donors' samples. The chain joins TRBV5-4 to TRBJ2-1, with TRBD2 identical over 8 bases. Here the CDR3 DNA reads TGTGCCAGCAGCTCGCCCCCAGCGGGAGCTGGCAATGAGCAGTTCTTC. Its translation is CASSSPPAGAGNEQFF. Full variable domain (remainder filled in from reference TRBV5-4 and TRBJ2-1): ETGVTQSPTHLIKTRGQQVTLRCSSQSGHNTVSWYQQALGQGPQFIFQYYREEENGRGNFPPRFSGLQFPNYSSELNVNALELDDSALYLCASSSPPAGAGNEQFFGPGTRLTVL.